This is a list of T cell receptor beta chains from one sample in a study of blood T cell repertoires in COVID-19. Assay used: immunoSEQ multiplex PCR; TCRdb lists only in-frame clones, some missing. The sample shows about 59,000 clones, 91% of them seen only once. Sequenced material: peripheral blood. The receptor source for this set is a human donor in a cohort sampled during active COVID-19. The CDR3 runs from the conserved cysteine through the conserved F or W. A D gene is named only where the DNA matches it firmly. Not all rows give a size; the values are once, few, many and, for expanded clones, a class.

J gene: TRBJ2-7
CDR3 length: 11
clone size: -
D gene: -
V gene: TRBV7-9
CDR3 protein: CASSFTGEQYF
CDR3 DNA: TGTGCCAGCAGCTTCACGGGGGAGCAGTACTTC

J gene: TRBJ2-7
CDR3 length: 16
clone size: -
D gene: -
V gene: TRBV7-9
CDR3 protein: CASTINAGPQAYEQYF
CDR3 DNA: TGTGCCAGCACCATTAACGCGGGTCCGCAGGCCTACGAGCAGTACTTC

J gene: TRBJ2-3
CDR3 length: 16
clone size: -
D gene: TRBD2
V gene: TRBV5-4
CDR3 protein: CASRKSTSGIADTQYF
CDR3 DNA: TGTGCCAGCAGAAAATCGACTAGCGGGATTGCAGATACGCAGTATTTT

J gene: TRBJ2-2
CDR3 length: 14
clone size: -
D gene: -
V gene: TRBV5-1
CDR3 protein: CASSPAAVTGELFF
CDR3 DNA: TGCGCCAGCAGCCCCGCGGCAGTCACCGGGGAGCTGTTTTTT

J gene: TRBJ2-3
CDR3 length: 13
clone size: once
D gene: -
V gene: TRBV27
CDR3 protein: CASSLGLQGSQYF
CDR3 DNA: TGTGCCAGCAGTTTAGGGCTACAGGGTTCGCAGTATTTT

J gene: TRBJ2-5
CDR3 length: 14
clone size: -
D gene: -
V gene: TRBV5-1
CDR3 protein: CASSLDTAKETQYF
CDR3 DNA: TGCGCCAGCAGCTTGGATACTGCCAAAGAGACCCAGTACTTC

J gene: TRBJ2-7
CDR3 length: 15
clone size: -
D gene: TRBD2
V gene: TRBV11-2
CDR3 protein: CASSGQRGSSYEQYF
CDR3 DNA: TGTGCCAGCAGCGGACAGCGGGGGTCCTCGTACGAGCAGTACTTC

J gene: TRBJ1-1
CDR3 length: 13
clone size: once
D gene: -
V gene: TRBV6-4
CDR3 protein: CASSPTGNTEAFF
CDR3 DNA: TGTGCCAGCAGCCCAACAGGTAACACTGAAGCTTTCTTT

J gene: TRBJ1-2
CDR3 length: 13
clone size: -
D gene: TRBD1
V gene: TRBV7-9
CDR3 protein: CASSRGQVEGYTF
CDR3 DNA: TGTGCCAGCAGCCGGGGACAGGTGGAAGGCTACACCTTC

J gene: TRBJ1-6
CDR3 length: 14
clone size: -
D gene: -
V gene: TRBV27
CDR3 protein: CASSPSGVHSPLHF
CDR3 DNA: TGTGCCAGCAGTCCCTCGGGGGTACATTCACCCCTCCACTTT

J gene: TRBJ1-1
CDR3 length: 11
clone size: -
D gene: -
V gene: TRBV19
CDR3 protein: CASSFDSEAFF
CDR3 DNA: TGTGCCAGTAGTTTTGACAGTGAAGCTTTCTTT

J gene: TRBJ2-3
CDR3 length: 14
clone size: -
D gene: -
V gene: TRBV4-3
CDR3 protein: CASSQDLWEDTQYF
CDR3 DNA: TGCGCCAGCAGCCAAGATCTTTGGGAGGATACGCAGTATTTT